This TCR beta chain was obtained from a study of cytomegalovirus exposure and HLA in healthy donors. Nominally healthy donors were sampled, though unrecorded immune exposures were likely. Primers included in the PCR were 60 Vbeta and 13 Jbeta primers. Sequencing used immunoSEQ multiplex PCR; TCRdb keeps in-frame clones, though not all of them. The data show 90,000 to 100,000 clones, approximately 9% seen once. The germline V gene encodes CDR1 ENHRY and CDR2 SYGVKD. The ends were cut back, 0 bases at V and 5 bases at J, with 11 bases in the middle. The CDR3 has 15 amino acids. The study's findings and limits: The productive fraction for most TCR beta V segments was about 90% or about 30% in an earlier analysis. Later analysis identified several of the most significant clusters that appeared linked to common viral pathogens.

Regarding this clone: The antigen is undetermined.

The sequencing sample was made of PBMCs. This TCR derives from a man aged 45-60 years in good health and CMV-seropositive. The chain is built from TRBV10-3 and TRBJ2-1; D might be TRBD1 (6 bases). The CDR3 region is CAISESRQENNEQFF. DNA of the CDR3: TGTGCCATCAGTGAGTCGAGACAGGAGAACAATGAGCAGTTCTTC.